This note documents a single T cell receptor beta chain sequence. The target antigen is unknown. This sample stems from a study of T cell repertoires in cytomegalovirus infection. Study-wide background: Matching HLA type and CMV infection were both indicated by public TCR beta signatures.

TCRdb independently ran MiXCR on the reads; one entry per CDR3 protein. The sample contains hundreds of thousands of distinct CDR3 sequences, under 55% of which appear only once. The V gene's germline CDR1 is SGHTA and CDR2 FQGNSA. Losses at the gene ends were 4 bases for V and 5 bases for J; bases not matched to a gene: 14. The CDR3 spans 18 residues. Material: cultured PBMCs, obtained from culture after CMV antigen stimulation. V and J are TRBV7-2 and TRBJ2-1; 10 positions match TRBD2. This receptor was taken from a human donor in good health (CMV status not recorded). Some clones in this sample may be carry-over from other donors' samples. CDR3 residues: CASSSPGSLAGDDNEQFF. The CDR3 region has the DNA TGTGCCAGCAGCTCCCCTGGATCTCTAGCGGGAGACGACAATGAGCAGTTCTTC.